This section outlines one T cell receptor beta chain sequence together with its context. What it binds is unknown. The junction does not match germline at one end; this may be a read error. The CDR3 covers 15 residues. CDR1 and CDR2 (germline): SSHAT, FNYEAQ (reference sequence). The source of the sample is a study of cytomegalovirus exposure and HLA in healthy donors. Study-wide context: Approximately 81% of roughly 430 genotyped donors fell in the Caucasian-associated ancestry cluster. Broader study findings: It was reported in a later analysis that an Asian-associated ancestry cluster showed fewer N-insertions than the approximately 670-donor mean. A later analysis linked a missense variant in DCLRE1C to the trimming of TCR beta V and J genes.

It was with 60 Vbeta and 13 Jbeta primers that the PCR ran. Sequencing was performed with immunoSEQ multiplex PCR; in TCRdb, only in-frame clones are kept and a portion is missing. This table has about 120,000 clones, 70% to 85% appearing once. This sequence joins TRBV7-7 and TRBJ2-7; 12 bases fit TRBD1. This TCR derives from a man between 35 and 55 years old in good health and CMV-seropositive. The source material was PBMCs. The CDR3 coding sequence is TGTGCTAGCAGCGTGGGGACAGGGGGCTCTTACGAGCAGTACTTC. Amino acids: CASSVGTGGSYEQYF.